The clone carrying this TCR beta chain has ten or more counts. As yet, its antigen is unknown. The CDR3 length is 16 residues. Germline CDR1 and CDR2: MNHEY and SMNVEV (reference sequence). V lost 7 bases to trimming and J lost 5 bases; unmatched junction nucleotides: 15. This sample stems from a study of identical twins. Overall study results and limits: Because invariant MAIT and iNKT cells could be present, zero-insertion analyses could be partly confounded.

A universal primer site arose from template switching, and cDNA bore unique molecular identifiers. Using its own MiXCR run on the 5' RACE reads, TCRdb lists one record per CDR3 protein. The sample includes around 250,000 distinct CDR3 sequences, more than 9.5% seen only once; the top ten take 3.5% to 5%. This same sample was also taken into another study, of yellow fever vaccine responses in identical twins. From that study: Among the twins, the vaccine T cell response reportedly seemed partly convergent and partly personalized.

This TCR was sampled from a woman aged 18-35 years in good health. Sequences were obtained from memory (CD45RO+) T cells sorted from blood. The V call is TRBV27, the J call TRBJ2-7, with 9 bases matching TRBD2. The CDR3 sequence is CASIPRYLAGYNEQYF. The CDR3 DNA reads as TGTGCCAGCATCCCCCGGTATCTAGCGGGATACAACGAGCAGTACTTC.